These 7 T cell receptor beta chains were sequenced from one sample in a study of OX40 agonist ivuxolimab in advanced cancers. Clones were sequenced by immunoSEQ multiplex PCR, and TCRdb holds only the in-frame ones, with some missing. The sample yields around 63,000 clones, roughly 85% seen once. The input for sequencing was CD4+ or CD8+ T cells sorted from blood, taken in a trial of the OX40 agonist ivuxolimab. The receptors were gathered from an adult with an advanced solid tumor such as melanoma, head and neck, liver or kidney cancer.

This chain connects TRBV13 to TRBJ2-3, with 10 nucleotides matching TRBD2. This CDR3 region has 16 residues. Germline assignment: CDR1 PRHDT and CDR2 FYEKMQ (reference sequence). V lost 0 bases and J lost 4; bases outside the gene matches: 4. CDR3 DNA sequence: TGTGCCAGCAGCTTAGGAAGGACTAGCGGATCAGATACGCAGTATTTT. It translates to CASSLGRTSGSDTQYF.

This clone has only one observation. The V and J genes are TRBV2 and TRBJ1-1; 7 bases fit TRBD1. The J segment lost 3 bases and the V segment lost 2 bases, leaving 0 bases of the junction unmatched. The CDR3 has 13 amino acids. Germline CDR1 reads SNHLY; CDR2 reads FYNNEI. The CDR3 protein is CASSEQGDTEAFF. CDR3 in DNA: TGTGCCAGCAGTGAACAGGGGGACACTGAAGCTTTCTTT.

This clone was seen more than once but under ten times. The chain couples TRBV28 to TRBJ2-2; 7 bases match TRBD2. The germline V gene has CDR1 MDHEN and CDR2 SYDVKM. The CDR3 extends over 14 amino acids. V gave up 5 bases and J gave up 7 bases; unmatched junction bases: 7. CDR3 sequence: CASSSRGGSGELFF. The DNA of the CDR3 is TGTGCCAGCAGTAGCCGGGGAGGGAGCGGGGAGCTGTTTTTT.

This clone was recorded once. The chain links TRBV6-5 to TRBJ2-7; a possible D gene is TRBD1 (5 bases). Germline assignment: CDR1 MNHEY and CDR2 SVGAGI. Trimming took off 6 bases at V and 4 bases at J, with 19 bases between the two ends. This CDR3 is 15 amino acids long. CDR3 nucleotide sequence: TGTGCCAGCAGGCCGACCTGGGGCAGTTCGTACGAGCAGTACTTC. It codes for CASRPTWGSSYEQYF.

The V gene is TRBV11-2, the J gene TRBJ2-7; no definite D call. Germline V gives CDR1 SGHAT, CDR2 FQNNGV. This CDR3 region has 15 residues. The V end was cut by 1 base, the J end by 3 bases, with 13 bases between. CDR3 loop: CASSLVQIPYYEQYF. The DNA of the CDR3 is TGTGCCAGCAGCTTAGTGCAGATCCCTTACTACGAGCAGTACTTC.

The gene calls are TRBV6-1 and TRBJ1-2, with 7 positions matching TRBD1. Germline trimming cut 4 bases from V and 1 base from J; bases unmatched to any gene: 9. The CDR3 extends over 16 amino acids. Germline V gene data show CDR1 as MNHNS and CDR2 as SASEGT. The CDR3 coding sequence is TGTGCCAGCAGTGCCGCCTCTGGGACAGTTAACTATGGCTACACCTTC. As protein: CASSAASGTVNYGYTF.

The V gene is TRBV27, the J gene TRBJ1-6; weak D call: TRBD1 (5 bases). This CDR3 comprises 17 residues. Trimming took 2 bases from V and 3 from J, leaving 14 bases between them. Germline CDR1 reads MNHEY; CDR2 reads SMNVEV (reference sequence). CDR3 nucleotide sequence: TGTGCCAGCAGTTTAGGGCCGGGGAGGGGCTATAATTCACCCCTCCACTTT. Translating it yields CASSLGPGRGYNSPLHF.